This T cell receptor beta chain derives from a study of PD-L1 blockade in urothelial cancer. Turning to the study itself: There were a median of approximately 140,000 T cells in blood samples.

TCRdb keeps only in-frame clones here, not all; method: immunoSEQ multiplex PCR. The table shows around 50,000 clones, with around 82% occurring only once. Germline CDR1 reads SGHVS; CDR2 reads FNYEAQ. The junction had 5 bases not matched to a gene; V was cut back by 1 base and J by 0 bases. The CDR3 runs 19 residues. Time point: peripheral blood 6 weeks after treatment start. The material was PBMCs, obtained around atezolizumab (anti-PD-L1) treatment. The TCR comes from a man aged 45-60 years with urothelial cancer. This chain joins TRBV7-6 and TRBJ2-6; 11 bases are shared with TRBD1. CDR3 residues: CASSLEGQGVPSGANVLTF. The CDR3 DNA sequence: TGTGCCAGCAGCTTAGAGGGACAGGGGGTACCCTCTGGGGCCAACGTCCTGACTTTC.